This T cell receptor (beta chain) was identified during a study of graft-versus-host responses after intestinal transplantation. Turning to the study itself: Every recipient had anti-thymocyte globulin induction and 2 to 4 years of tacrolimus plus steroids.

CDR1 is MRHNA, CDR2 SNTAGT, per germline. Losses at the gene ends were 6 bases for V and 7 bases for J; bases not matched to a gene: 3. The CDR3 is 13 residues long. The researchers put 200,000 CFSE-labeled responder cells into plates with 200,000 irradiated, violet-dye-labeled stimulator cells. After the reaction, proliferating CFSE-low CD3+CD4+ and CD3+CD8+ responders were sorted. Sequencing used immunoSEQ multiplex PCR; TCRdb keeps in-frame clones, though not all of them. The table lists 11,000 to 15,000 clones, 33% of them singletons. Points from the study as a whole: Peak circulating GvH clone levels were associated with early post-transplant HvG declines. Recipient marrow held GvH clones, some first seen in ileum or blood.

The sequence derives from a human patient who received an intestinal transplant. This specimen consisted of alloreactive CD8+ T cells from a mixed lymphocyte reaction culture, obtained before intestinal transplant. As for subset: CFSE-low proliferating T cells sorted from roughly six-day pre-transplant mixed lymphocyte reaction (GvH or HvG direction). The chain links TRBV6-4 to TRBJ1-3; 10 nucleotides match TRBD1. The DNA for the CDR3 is TGTGCCAGCAGAGAGGACAGGGGGAACACCATATATTTT. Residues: CASREDRGNTIYF.